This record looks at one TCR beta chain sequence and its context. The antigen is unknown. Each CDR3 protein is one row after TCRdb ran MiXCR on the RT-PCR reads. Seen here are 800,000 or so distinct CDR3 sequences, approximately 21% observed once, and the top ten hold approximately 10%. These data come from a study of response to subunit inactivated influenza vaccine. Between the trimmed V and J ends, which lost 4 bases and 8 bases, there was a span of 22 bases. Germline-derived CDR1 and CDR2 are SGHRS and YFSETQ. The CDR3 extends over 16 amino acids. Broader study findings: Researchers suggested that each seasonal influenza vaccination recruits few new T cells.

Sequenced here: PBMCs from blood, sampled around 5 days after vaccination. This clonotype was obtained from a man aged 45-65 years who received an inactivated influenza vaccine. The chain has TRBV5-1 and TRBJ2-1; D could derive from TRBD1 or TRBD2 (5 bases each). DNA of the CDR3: TGCGCCAGCAGCCCCCCGGGGACGATCATTGGCCATGAGCAGTTCTTC. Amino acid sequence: CASSPPGTIIGHEQFF.